Included here is one T cell receptor (beta chain) sequence, with context. Its antigen remains unidentified. This sample was taken from a study of shared clonotypes between healthy human individuals. At a deep level, the assay was run. The material for each subset, its genomic DNA, was split evenly across several immunoSEQ plates. The method was immunoSEQ multiplex PCR; TCRdb's version includes in-frame clones alone and lacks a portion of them. The sample consists of 550,000 to 850,000 clones, 72% of them appearing once. Whole-study results and caveats: Sorted-subset sequencing was shown by rarefaction to be incomplete despite large depth. Sampling used blood alone; tissue repertoires probably differ.

Germline lookup yields CDR1 GTSNPN and CDR2 SVGIG (reference sequence). This CDR3 is built from 12 residues. The V end lost 0 bases, the J end lost 4 bases, and 7 bases lay between the germline ends. The specimen sequenced was memory CD4+ T cells sorted from blood. Indicated subset: CD45RA-negative fraction. The clonotype originates from a woman in her thirties in good health. The rearrangement joins TRBV30 to TRBJ2-7; D gene unclear. CDR3 sequence: CAWSVGRYEQYF. CDR3 nucleotides: TGTGCCTGGAGTGTAGGCCGTTACGAGCAGTACTTC.